The 30 T cell receptor beta chains in this list originate from one sample, sequenced in a study of CD8+ T cells in alopecia areata. Treatment denoted: oral pan-JAK inhibitor, 5-10 mg twice daily. cDNA prepared by RNA extraction and subsequent reverse transcription served as the template for sequencing. Some clones are missing from TCRdb's copy, which holds only in-frame ones; the method was immunoSEQ multiplex PCR. The sample records about 130,000 clones, roughly 50% being singletons. The specimen comprised CD8+ T cells sorted from blood, sampled at week 4, from a patient treated with tofacitinib. Receptors originate from a human donor with alopecia areata.

V is TRBV29-1 and J is TRBJ2-1, with D hard to call. This CDR3 is 11 amino acids long. Germline V gene sequence: CDR1 SQVTM, CDR2 ANQGSEA. In nucleotides, the CDR3 is TGCAGTAAGTTACTGCATGGTGAGCAGTTCTTC. This codes for CSKLLHGEQFF.

The chain employs TRBV2 and TRBJ2-3; 11 positions agree with TRBD1. There are 15 residues in the CDR3. Germline CDR1 reads SNHLY; CDR2 reads FYNNEI. V lost 10 bases and J lost 5; bases outside the gene matches: 11. CDR3 DNA sequence: TGTGCCACCCCCCAGGACAGGGGGCTCGGAGATACGCAGTATTTT. Encoded protein: CATPQDRGLGDTQYF.

The chain is built from TRBV9 and TRBJ2-7; 7 bases agree with TRBD1. Losses at the gene ends were 4 bases for V and 1 base for J; bases not matched to a gene: 5. The CDR3 runs to 14 residues. Germline CDR1 reads SGDLS; CDR2 reads YYNGEE. CDR3 DNA: TGTGCCAGCAGCCACCGGGACAGTTCCTACGAGCAGTACTTC. This sequence encodes CASSHRDSSYEQYF.

This clone was seen only a few times. The chain uses TRBV9 and TRBJ1-1; TRBD1 aligns across 7 bases. J gave up 5 bases and V 4 bases, and 5 bases lay outside the gene matches. Germline V CDR1 and CDR2: SGDLS, YYNGEE. This CDR3 comprises 13 residues. CDR3 region: CASSNDRDTEAFF. CDR3 DNA sequence: TGTGCCAGCAGCAATGACAGGGATACTGAAGCTTTCTTT.

This clone came up a few times. The V gene is TRBV9, the J gene TRBJ2-7; 9 nucleotides match TRBD2. Germline-derived CDR1 and CDR2 are SGDLS and YYNGEE. The CDR3 has 13 amino acids. V dropped 3 bases and J dropped 9; count of bases not matched to a gene: 7. CDR3 region: CASSGSGGMVQYF. The DNA of the CDR3 is TGTGCCAGCAGCGGTAGCGGGGGAATGGTGCAGTACTTC. Together with reference TRBV9 and TRBJ2-7, the CDR3 gives the full variable domain: DSGVTQTPKHLITATGQRVTLRCSPRSGDLSVYWYQQSLDQGLQFLIQYYNGEERAKGNILERFSAQQFPDLHSELNLSSLELGDSALYFCASSGSGGMVQYFGPGTRLTVT.

This chain uses TRBV27 with TRBJ2-2; weak D call: TRBD2 (7 bases). The germline gives CDR1 MNHEY, CDR2 SMNVEV (reference sequence). The CDR3 has 15 amino acids. V gave up 7 bases and J gave up 3 bases, with 15 bases separating them. The DNA for the CDR3 is TGTGCCAGCATTGGGCGGGGGCACTACACCGGGGAGCTGTTTTTT. The encoded protein is CASIGRGHYTGELFF.

This clone came up a few times. The chain uses TRBV7-9 and TRBJ1-6; D is unresolved. V shed 1 base and J shed 7 bases, with 8 bases lying between them. The CDR3 sequence is 14 residues long. Germline values: CDR1 SEHNR, CDR2 FQNEAQ (reference sequence). The chain's CDR3 is CASSLGEGNSPLHF. The CDR3 DNA reads TGTGCCAGCAGCTTAGGGGAAGGGAATTCACCCCTCCACTTT.

The gene calls are TRBV4-1 and TRBJ2-6, with D maybe TRBD1 (6 bases). Germline CDR1 MGHRA, CDR2 YSYEKL. The V end lost 4 bases, the J end lost 1 base, and 14 bases lay between the germline ends. This CDR3 contains 17 residues. Here the CDR3 DNA reads TGCGCCAGCAGCCTCTCCCCAGGGGTTTCTGGGGCCAACGTCCTGACTTTC. The encoded protein is CASSLSPGVSGANVLTF.

With regard to this clone: The identical CDR3 is also encoded by other nucleotide sequences in the sample. The CDR3 DNA sequence: TGTGCCTGGAGCGTCAATTCACCCCTCCACTTT. Protein sequence: CAWSVNSPLHF. The chain is built from TRBV30 and TRBJ1-6; D uncertain. This CDR3 spans 11 amino acids. Germline CDR1 reads GTSNPN; CDR2 reads SVGIG (reference sequence). Trimming shortened V by 3 bases and J by 7 bases, and 4 bases separated the two germline ends.

The chain uses TRBV27 and TRBJ1-2; TRBD1 agrees at 7 bases. There are 13 residues in the CDR3. V was pared by 5 bases and J by 6 bases, with 6 bases of the junction left unmatched. Germline-derived CDR1 and CDR2 are MNHEY and SMNVEV (reference sequence). CDR3 nucleotides: TGTGCCAGCAGTCCACAGGGGAGTAATGGCTACACCTTC. Translation: CASSPQGSNGYTF.

V and J are TRBV30 and TRBJ2-7; tentative D call: TRBD1 (6 bases). CDR3 length: 13 amino acids. V was trimmed by 5 bases and J by 0 bases, leaving 11 bases between them. CDR1 and CDR2 (germline): GTSNPN, SVGIG (reference sequence). DNA of the CDR3: TGTGCCTGGTCCAGGGGCCACTCCTACGAGCAGTACTTC. Amino acids: CAWSRGHSYEQYF.

This clone has a handful of counts. This chain uses TRBV13 with TRBJ2-1; unclear D gene. The CDR3 has 15 residues. Germline CDR1 PRHDT, CDR2 FYEKMQ (reference sequence). Trimming stripped 4 bases from V and 5 bases from J, with 15 bases between. The chain's CDR3 is CASSSMGRSNNEQFF. CDR3 bases: TGTGCCAGCAGCTCAATGGGCCGGAGCAACAATGAGCAGTTCTTC.

This clone was found a few times. The genes are TRBV5-1 and TRBJ2-1; unclear D gene. The CDR3 runs to 14 residues. Trimming removed 0 bases at V and 5 bases at J, with 9 bases between. The V gene's germline CDR1 is SGHRS and CDR2 YFSETQ. CDR3 bases: TGCGCCAGCAGCTTGGCGGCGTCCAACAATGAGCAGTTCTTC. Encoded protein: CASSLAASNNEQFF.

V usage is TRBV15 and J usage is TRBJ2-2; no reliable D call. Trimming left V 3 bases short and J 3 bases short, with 11 bases between. The CDR3 totals 15 residues. From germline, CDR1 is LNHNV and CDR2 YYDKDF (reference sequence). CDR3 protein: CATSSGGQDTGELFF. The CDR3 DNA sequence: TGTGCCACCAGCAGTGGCGGCCAGGACACCGGGGAGCTGTTTTTT.

Comments on this clone: In the same sample, other DNA sequences code for this CDR3. V is TRBV19 and J is TRBJ1-5; D unclear. CDR1 is LNHDA, CDR2 SQIVND, per germline (reference sequence). CDR3 length: 14 residues. The V and J ends lost 3 bases and 0 bases respectively, with 6 bases between them. Here the CDR3 DNA reads TGTGCCAGTAGTATTAGGGATAGCAATCAGCCCCAGCATTTT. Translating it yields CASSIRDSNQPQHF.

The V and J genes are TRBV6-5 and TRBJ1-2; D unclear. Per the germline V gene, CDR1 is MNHEY and CDR2 is SVGAGI. This CDR3 contains 12 residues. Between the trimmed V and J ends, which lost 5 bases and 2 bases, there was a span of 6 bases. Written as DNA, the CDR3 is TGTGCCAGCAGTAACGAAAACTATGGCTACACCTTC. Translation: CASSNENYGYTF.

The chain joins TRBV15 to TRBJ1-2; a weak D match, TRBD1 (6 bases). The V gene lost 4 bases and the J gene lost 6 bases, with 18 bases spanning the gap. Germline V CDR1 and CDR2: LNHNV, YYDKDF (reference sequence). The CDR3 spans 15 residues. DNA for the CDR3: TGTGCCACCAGCATACAGGGAATGTTGGGTAATGGCTACACCTTC. This gives the protein CATSIQGMLGNGYTF.

The chain uses TRBV10-3 and TRBJ2-3; D is perhaps TRBD2 (5 bases). This CDR3 is 13 amino acids long. The V gene lost 2 bases and the J gene lost 4 bases, with 7 bases spanning the gap. The germline V gene has CDR1 ENHRY and CDR2 SYGVKD. Here the CDR3 DNA reads TGTGCCATCAGTGAGGAGGGTCCAGATACGCAGTATTTT. Translating it yields CAISEEGPDTQYF.

The V gene is TRBV7-9, the J gene TRBJ1-1; D is perhaps TRBD1 (6 bases). V gave up 5 bases and J gave up 0 bases, with 16 bases separating them. Looked up from germline, CDR1 is SEHNR and CDR2 is FQNEAQ (reference sequence). The CDR3 totals 16 residues. CDR3 loop: CASSGDGGPMNTEAFF. The DNA of the CDR3 is TGTGCCAGCAGCGGGGACGGGGGCCCTATGAACACTGAAGCTTTCTTT.

The chain links TRBV6-5 to TRBJ2-7, with 10 bases fitting TRBD1. After removal of 4 bases from V and 2 bases from J, the junction contained 5 bases not matched to a gene. The CDR3 spans 15 residues. CDR1 is MNHEY, CDR2 SVGAGI, per germline. The CDR3 DNA follows: TGTGCCAGCAGTTCCCCGGACAGGGGGACCTACGAGCAGTACTTC. This sequence encodes CASSSPDRGTYEQYF.

The genes are TRBV19 and TRBJ2-7, with D possibly matching TRBD1 (7 bases). Germline V CDR1 and CDR2: LNHDA, SQIVND (reference sequence). This CDR3 contains 14 residues. Trimming stripped 8 bases from V and 0 bases from J, with 14 bases between. CDR3 sequence: CASSAGGGSYEQYF. The CDR3, as DNA: TGTGCCAGTTCCGCAGGGGGAGGCTCCTACGAGCAGTACTTC.

This clone turned up a few times. The chain carries TRBV29-1 and TRBJ2-2, with TRBD1 identical over 9 bases. The ends lost 6 bases at V and 8 bases at J; junction bases unmatched: 4. Germline V gene data show CDR1 as SQVTM and CDR2 as ANQGSEA. CDR3 size: 12 residues. In nucleotides, the CDR3 is TGCAGCGTGACCGGGACAGGGGGGGAGCTGTTTTTT. Translated, it gives CSVTGTGGELFF.

The chain links TRBV7-8 to TRBJ1-5; D call uncertain. CDR1 and CDR2 from the germline V gene are SGHVS and FQNEAQ. V was shortened by 3 bases and J by 2 bases, with 8 bases between the two germline ends. The CDR3 runs to 14 residues. CDR3 coding DNA: TGTGCCAGCAGCTTCGATTTGGGCAATCAGCCCCAGCATTTT. It specifies CASSFDLGNQPQHF.

This clone was counted a few times. The rearrangement joins TRBV27 to TRBJ2-2; D perhaps matches TRBD1 (6 bases). Germline values: CDR1 MNHEY, CDR2 SMNVEV (reference sequence). V dropped 5 bases and J dropped 4 bases, with 17 bases sitting between them. The CDR3 length is 16 residues. CDR3 DNA: TGTGCCAGCAGTCCTCTGGGGGCCAGGGGCACCGGGGAGCTGTTTTTT. It translates to CASSPLGARGTGELFF.

This clone was counted between two and nine times. V and J are TRBV29-1 and TRBJ2-7; 9 positions agree with TRBD1. The germline V gene encodes CDR1 SQVTM and CDR2 ANQGSEA. The CDR3 has 13 residues. V shed 4 bases and J 2 bases; nucleotides not matched to a gene: 3. This chain's CDR3 is CSVVGTGTYEQYF. The CDR3 bases are TGCAGCGTTGTGGGGACAGGGACCTACGAGCAGTACTTC.

The gene calls are TRBV29-1 and TRBJ2-2, with no clear D. Trimming took off 6 bases at V and 0 bases at J, with 17 bases between the two ends. Germline assignment: CDR1 SQVTM and CDR2 ANQGSEA. The CDR3 runs to 16 residues. The CDR3 is CSVLGNEATNTGELFF. CDR3 coding DNA: TGCAGCGTCCTTGGAAATGAGGCTACGAACACCGGGGAGCTGTTTTTT.

The chain joins TRBV6-6 to TRBJ2-5; either TRBD1 or TRBD2 may fit D (5 bases each). This CDR3 is 13 amino acids long. Trimming took off 8 bases at V and 6 bases at J, with 16 bases between the two ends. The germline gives CDR1 MNHNY, CDR2 SVGAGI (reference sequence). The CDR3 DNA follows: TGTGCCAGCGTGGGACCTCTCCTGCAGACCCAGTACTTC. This translates into CASVGPLLQTQYF.

V is TRBV30 and J is TRBJ2-5, with D possibly being TRBD1 or TRBD2 (5 bases each). Trimming cost V 4 bases and J 5 bases, with 20 bases left between them. Per germline, CDR1 GTSNPN and CDR2 SVGIG (reference sequence). This CDR3 contains 15 residues. CDR3 region: CAWTRAGAGLETQYF. CDR3 DNA: TGTGCCTGGACCCGCGCCGGGGCAGGGTTGGAGACCCAGTACTTC.

The chain has TRBV18 and TRBJ1-1, with TRBD1 as a possible D gene (6 bases). V lost 6 bases, J lost 1 base, and 15 bases lay in between. The germline V gene encodes CDR1 KGHSH and CDR2 LQKENI. The CDR3 contains 15 residues. The CDR3 region is CASSRGRIENTEAFF. The CDR3 nucleotides are TGTGCCAGCTCTCGGGGGCGGATAGAGAACACTGAAGCTTTCTTT.

The rearrangement links TRBV6-5 to TRBJ2-3, with TRBD2 as a possible D gene (7 bases). Trimming pared 0 bases from V and 13 bases from J, leaving 11 bases between. Germline CDR1 reads MNHEY; CDR2 reads SVGAGI. The CDR3 sequence is 12 residues long. The CDR3 sequence is CASSYSGGQEYF. The CDR3 DNA sequence: TGTGCCAGCAGTTACTCGGGGGGGCAAGAGTATTTT.